Described below is a single TCR beta chain sequence and its context. Original analysis: By means of reference gene primer amplification, nucleated cell counts were estimated. TCRdb's table, derived via immunoSEQ multiplex PCR, lists solely in-frame clones and lacks some. Clone size and V and J calls were adopted from that table, with D and trimming inferred from the DNA. The table shows about 76,000 clones, with around 83% occurring only once. These data are taken from a study of blood T cell repertoires in COVID-19. Study as a whole: There were acute and convalescent COVID-19 samples, and they came from the United States, Italy and Spain.

Sequences were obtained from peripheral blood. This TCR derives from a man at least 80 years old with acute or convalescent COVID-19.

CDR3 region: CASRGTGGAGNTIYF. The CDR3 DNA follows: TGTGCCAGCAGAGGGACAGGGGGCGCTGGAAACACCATATATTTT. The genes are TRBV7-2 and TRBJ1-3; 12 positions agree with TRBD1. In germline, CDR1 is SGHTA, CDR2 FQGNSA. V trimming: 6 bases; J trimming: 2 bases; junction bases outside the gene matches: 2. CDR3 size: 15 residues.